This TCR beta chain was captured in a study of blood T cell repertoires in COVID-19. Original analysis: Reference gene primer amplification gave nucleated cell count estimates. Sequencing was performed with immunoSEQ multiplex PCR; in TCRdb, only in-frame clones are kept and a portion is missing. V and J calls and clone size are given by that table; D and trimming were obtained from the DNA. Among over 55,000 clones listed, approximately 80% were seen once. Cohorts were assigned according to the clinical history that participants reported. The germline V gene has CDR1 SGDLS and CDR2 YYNGEE. Trimming took 0 bases from V and 7 from J, leaving 14 bases between them. The CDR3 consists of 15 residues.

The sample taken for sequencing was PBMCs or T cells enriched from blood (not recorded which). The rearrangement uses TRBV9 and TRBJ2-1, with D tentatively TRBD2 (5 bases). The receptor was isolated from a middle-aged woman with acute COVID-19. CDR3 region: CASSVVGRGPNEQFF. For the CDR3, the DNA is TGTGCCAGCAGCGTAGTCGGCCGGGGTCCTAATGAGCAGTTCTTC.